These T cell receptor beta chains were read from a single sample in a study of beta chain features in type 1 diabetes. Profiling relied on immunoSEQ multiplex PCR, and the TCRdb table lists in-frame clones only, not all of them. The sample shows around 600,000 clones, roughly 12% of them seen only once. The specimen was naive CD4+ T cells from blood. All receptors come from a man aged 30 to 39 with type 1 diabetes. Each CDR3 is given with its conserved first and last residue. The order of the fields is D gene, clone size, V gene, J gene, CDR3 DNA, CDR3 protein. A D gene is named only where the DNA matches it firmly. Clone size is not always given. Where it is, it says once, few, many or a class for expanded clones.

D gene: .
clone size: .
V gene: TRBV28
J gene: TRBJ1-2
CDR3 DNA: TGTGCCAGCAGTTTTCCCCTCATCGGGGGAGGAACAAACTATGGCTACACCTTC
CDR3 protein: CASSFPLIGGGTNYGYTF

D gene: .
clone size: few
V gene: TRBV7-6
J gene: TRBJ2-5
CDR3 DNA: TGTGCCAGCAGCTTACGTCTTACAGCGTACCAAGAGACCCAGTACTTC
CDR3 protein: CASSLRLTAYQETQYF

D gene: .
clone size: few
V gene: TRBV4-3
J gene: TRBJ2-3
CDR3 DNA: TGCGCCAGCAGCCAAGATCTCAAGTCGCGGGGCACAGATACGCAGTATTTT
CDR3 protein: CASSQDLKSRGTDTQYF

D gene: .
clone size: .
V gene: TRBV5-8
J gene: TRBJ2-3
CDR3 DNA: TGTGCCAGCAGCTTGGGATGGCCACTAAGCACAGATACGCAGTATTTT
CDR3 protein: CASSLGWPLSTDTQYF

D gene: .
clone size: .
V gene: TRBV29-1
J gene: TRBJ1-2
CDR3 DNA: TGCAGCGTCACTCCGGGGGTCGGCGACTATGGCTACACCTTC
CDR3 protein: CSVTPGVGDYGYTF

D gene: .
clone size: few
V gene: TRBV29-1
J gene: TRBJ2-1
CDR3 DNA: TGCAGCGTTAGGGGCCACAATGAGCAGTTCTTC
CDR3 protein: CSVRGHNEQFF

D gene: .
clone size: many
V gene: TRBV11-2
J gene: TRBJ1-2
CDR3 DNA: TGTGCCAGCAGCTCGTTACAGGACTATGGCTACACCTTC
CDR3 protein: CASSSLQDYGYTF

D gene: .
clone size: few
V gene: TRBV7-8
J gene: TRBJ2-2
CDR3 DNA: TGTGCCAGCACCCGTCGTTTAGGGAGGACCGGGGAGCTGTTTTTT
CDR3 protein: CASTRRLGRTGELFF

D gene: TRBD1
clone size: .
V gene: TRBV28
J gene: TRBJ2-6
CDR3 DNA: TGTGCCAGCAGATTTTCGACAGGGAGCTCTGGGGCCAACGTCCTGACTTTC
CDR3 protein: CASRFSTGSSGANVLTF

D gene: TRBD1
clone size: .
V gene: TRBV7-9
J gene: TRBJ1-6
CDR3 DNA: TGTGCCAGCAGCCAAGACCTCAGGGGGTATAATTCACCCCTCCACTTT
CDR3 protein: CASSQDLRGYNSPLHF

D gene: .
clone size: few
V gene: TRBV28
J gene: TRBJ1-2
CDR3 DNA: TGTGCCAGCACAGGAGGTGGCTACACCTTC
CDR3 protein: CASTGGGYTF

D gene: .
clone size: .
V gene: TRBV2
J gene: TRBJ1-2
CDR3 DNA: TGTGCCAGCAGTGTACAGGGAGACTATGGCTACACCTTC
CDR3 protein: CASSVQGDYGYTF

D gene: .
clone size: .
V gene: TRBV6-5
J gene: TRBJ2-7
CDR3 DNA: TGTGCCAGCAGTTACGCGCAGGGGGGAACCTACGAGCAGTACTTC
CDR3 protein: CASSYAQGGTYEQYF

D gene: .
clone size: few
V gene: TRBV7-2
J gene: TRBJ1-2
CDR3 DNA: TGTGCCAGCAGCGCCCAGGGATCCCGAGGCAACTATGGCTACACCTTC
CDR3 protein: CASSAQGSRGNYGYTF

D gene: TRBD1
clone size: few
V gene: TRBV4-3
J gene: TRBJ1-1
CDR3 DNA: TGCGCCAGCAGCCAAGGACAGGGCACGACTGAAGCTTTCTTT
CDR3 protein: CASSQGQGTTEAFF

D gene: .
clone size: few
V gene: TRBV6-5
J gene: TRBJ2-1
CDR3 DNA: TGTGCCAGCAGTTACCAGGGGGGGTACAATGAGCAGTTCTTC
CDR3 protein: CASSYQGGYNEQFF

D gene: .
clone size: few
V gene: TRBV7-2
J gene: TRBJ2-3
CDR3 DNA: TGTGCCAGCAGCTTAAAACTAGTGGGGACAGATACGCAGTATTTT
CDR3 protein: CASSLKLVGTDTQYF

D gene: .
clone size: few
V gene: TRBV4-2
J gene: TRBJ1-2
CDR3 DNA: TGTGCCAGCAGCCAAGTATCGGCTAACTATGGCTACACCTTC
CDR3 protein: CASSQVSANYGYTF

D gene: .
clone size: few
V gene: TRBV7-9
J gene: TRBJ1-1
CDR3 DNA: TGTGCCAGCAGCTCTTCGTGGGCGACTGAAGCTTTCTTT
CDR3 protein: CASSSSWATEAFF

D gene: .
clone size: .
V gene: TRBV30
J gene: TRBJ1-5
CDR3 DNA: TGTGCCTGGAGTGTAGGGGGGGGTGATCAGCCCCAGCATTTT
CDR3 protein: CAWSVGGGDQPQHF

D gene: .
clone size: .
V gene: TRBV4-3
J gene: TRBJ2-2
CDR3 DNA: TGCGCCAGCAGCCAAGAGTGGACCGGGGAGCTGTTTTTT
CDR3 protein: CASSQEWTGELFF

D gene: TRBD1
clone size: .
V gene: TRBV6-6
J gene: TRBJ1-6
CDR3 DNA: TGTGCCAGCAGGGATGACAGGGTTGATTCACCCCTCCACTTT
CDR3 protein: CASRDDRVDSPLHF

D gene: .
clone size: few
V gene: TRBV2
J gene: TRBJ2-6
CDR3 DNA: TGTGCCAGCAGCCTCGTAGGACGGACCTCTGGGGCCAACGTCCTGACTTTC
CDR3 protein: CASSLVGRTSGANVLTF

D gene: .
clone size: few
V gene: TRBV7-2
J gene: TRBJ1-1
CDR3 DNA: TGTGCCAGCAGCACTCAGGCGGGCACTGAAGCTTTCTTT
CDR3 protein: CASSTQAGTEAFF

D gene: TRBD2
clone size: .
V gene: TRBV5-6
J gene: TRBJ2-1
CDR3 DNA: TGTGCCAGCACCGGGACTACTTACAATGAGCAGTTCTTC
CDR3 protein: CASTGTTYNEQFF

D gene: .
clone size: .
V gene: TRBV6-5
J gene: TRBJ2-7
CDR3 DNA: TGTGCCAGCAGCTACCTTTGGGGAGGGGGCTACGAGCAGTACTTC
CDR3 protein: CASSYLWGGGYEQYF

D gene: .
clone size: .
V gene: TRBV11-1
J gene: TRBJ1-1
CDR3 DNA: TGTGCCAGCAGCTTCACGTGGAACACTGAAGCTTTCTTT
CDR3 protein: CASSFTWNTEAFF

D gene: .
clone size: .
V gene: TRBV5-1
J gene: TRBJ2-7
CDR3 DNA: TGCGCCAGCAGCCCTGGACAGCGATTTTCAAGCTCCTACGAGCAGTACTTC
CDR3 protein: CASSPGQRFSSSYEQYF

D gene: .
clone size: few
V gene: TRBV11-3
J gene: TRBJ1-1
CDR3 DNA: TGTGCCAGCAGCTTAAGGGATAGGACTGAAGCTTTCTTT
CDR3 protein: CASSLRDRTEAFF

D gene: .
clone size: .
V gene: TRBV7-9
J gene: TRBJ1-3
CDR3 DNA: TGTGCCAGCAGTACCGAGGGCAGGGGAGGCCCCTACTCTGGAAACACCATATATTTT
CDR3 protein: CASSTEGRGGPYSGNTIYF

D gene: TRBD1
clone size: few
V gene: TRBV28
J gene: TRBJ2-5
CDR3 DNA: TGTGCCAGCAGCCGGGGGACAGGGGTTAGGGGAGAGACCCAGTACTTC
CDR3 protein: CASSRGTGVRGETQYF

D gene: .
clone size: .
V gene: TRBV7-9
J gene: TRBJ1-1
CDR3 DNA: TGTGCCAGCAGCTTAGGAGGGTTCACTGAAGCTTTCTTT
CDR3 protein: CASSLGGFTEAFF

D gene: .
clone size: few
V gene: TRBV4-3
J gene: TRBJ2-2
CDR3 DNA: TGCGCCAGCAGCCAACTTACCGGGGACACCGGGGAGCTGTTTTTT
CDR3 protein: CASSQLTGDTGELFF

D gene: TRBD1
clone size: .
V gene: TRBV6-5
J gene: TRBJ1-6
CDR3 DNA: TGTGCCAGCAGAGGGACAGGGGTTAATTCACCCCTCCACTTT
CDR3 protein: CASRGTGVNSPLHF

D gene: .
clone size: .
V gene: TRBV4-3
J gene: TRBJ1-1
CDR3 DNA: TGCGCCAGCAGCCAAGCGGGTGAGAACACTGAAGCTTTCTTT
CDR3 protein: CASSQAGENTEAFF